This T cell receptor beta chain originates from a study of OX40 agonist ivuxolimab in advanced cancers. Study summary: Prior anti-PD-1, anti-PD-L1 or anti-CTLA-4 therapy was allowed; about 39% had some.

Sequencing used immunoSEQ multiplex PCR; TCRdb keeps in-frame clones, though not all of them. The sample has roughly 13,000 clones, approximately 90% seen once. Per the germline V gene, CDR1 is GTSNPN and CDR2 is SVGIG (reference sequence). This CDR3 contains 16 residues. J gave up 0 bases and V 0 bases, and 5 bases lay outside the gene matches. The receptor's source is an adult with an advanced solid tumor such as melanoma, head and neck, liver or kidney cancer. This specimen consisted of CD4+ or CD8+ T cells sorted from blood, obtained in a trial of the OX40 agonist ivuxolimab. The chain uses TRBV30 and TRBJ1-3; 7 nucleotides agree with TRBD1. The CDR3 here is CAWSVNDRVSGNTIYF. The CDR3 DNA is TGTGCCTGGAGTGTAAACGACAGGGTCTCTGGAAACACCATATATTTT.